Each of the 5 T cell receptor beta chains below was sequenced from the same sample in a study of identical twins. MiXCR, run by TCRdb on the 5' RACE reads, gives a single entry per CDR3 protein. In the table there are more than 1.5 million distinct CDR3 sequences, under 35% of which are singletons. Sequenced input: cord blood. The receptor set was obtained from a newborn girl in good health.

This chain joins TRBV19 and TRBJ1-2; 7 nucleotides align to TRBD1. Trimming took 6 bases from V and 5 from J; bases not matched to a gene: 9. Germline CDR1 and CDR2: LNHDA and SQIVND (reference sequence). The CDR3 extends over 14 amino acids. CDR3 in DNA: TGTGCCAGTAGGGGGGACAGCTTACCTTATGGCTACACCTTC. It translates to CASRGDSLPYGYTF. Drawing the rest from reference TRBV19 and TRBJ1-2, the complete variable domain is DGGITQSPKYLFRKEGQNVTLSCEQNLNHDAMYWYRQDPGQGLRLIYYSQIVNDFQKGDIAEGYSVSREKKESFPLTVTSAQKNPTAFYLCASRGDSLPYGYTFGSGTRLTVV.

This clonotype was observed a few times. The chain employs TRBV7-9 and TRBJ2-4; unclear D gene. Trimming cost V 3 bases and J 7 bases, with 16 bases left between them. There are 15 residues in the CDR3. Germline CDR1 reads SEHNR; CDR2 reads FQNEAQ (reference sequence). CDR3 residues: CASSFYAGERNIQYF. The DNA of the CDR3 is TGTGCCAGCAGCTTTTATGCTGGCGAGAGGAACATTCAGTACTTC.

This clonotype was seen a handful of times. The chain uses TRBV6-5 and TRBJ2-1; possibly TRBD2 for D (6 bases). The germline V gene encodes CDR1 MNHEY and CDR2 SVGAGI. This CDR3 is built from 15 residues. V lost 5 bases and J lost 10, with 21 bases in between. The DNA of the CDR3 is TGTGCCAGCAGTAAAAAGACTAGTGGGAGGATGGAGCAGTTCTTC. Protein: CASSKKTSGRMEQFF.

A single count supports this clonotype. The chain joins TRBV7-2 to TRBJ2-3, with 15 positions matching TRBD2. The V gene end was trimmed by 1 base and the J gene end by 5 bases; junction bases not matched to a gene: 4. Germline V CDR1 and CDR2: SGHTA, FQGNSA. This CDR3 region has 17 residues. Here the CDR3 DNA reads TGTGCCAGCAGCTTAGGGACTAGCGGGAGGGTCCGAGATACGCAGTATTTT. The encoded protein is CASSLGTSGRVRDTQYF.

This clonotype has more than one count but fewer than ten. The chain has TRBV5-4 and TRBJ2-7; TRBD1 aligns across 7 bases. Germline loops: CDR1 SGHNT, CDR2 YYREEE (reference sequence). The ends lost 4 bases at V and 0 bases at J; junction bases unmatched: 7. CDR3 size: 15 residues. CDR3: CASSNRDSFSYEQYF. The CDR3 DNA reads TGTGCCAGCAGCAACCGGGACAGTTTCTCCTACGAGCAGTACTTC.